These 32 T cell receptor beta chains were all obtained from the same sample, sequenced in a study of control samples from healthy donors and cancer patients. This table comes from immunoSEQ multiplex PCR, and its TCRdb copy is limited to in-frame clones, with some not included. The sample holds about 150,000 clones, just over 85% seen once. Material: blood. These receptors were taken from a man aged 18 to 30 in good health.

The chain carries TRBV28 and TRBJ1-5, with TRBD1 matching 9 bases. Germline assignment: CDR1 MDHEN and CDR2 SYDVKM. Trimming at V came to 8 bases and at J to 4 bases, leaving 6 bases not matched to a gene. The CDR3 consists of 14 residues. The CDR3 DNA follows: TGTGCCAGCGTTTTAGACAGGGGGAATCAGCCCCAGCATTTT. Its protein product is CASVLDRGNQPQHF. The full variable domain, in which reference TRBV28 and TRBJ1-5 provide the parts outside the CDR3, is DVKVTQSSRYLVKRTGEKVFLECVQDMDHENMFWYRQDPGLGLRLIYFSYDVKMKEKGDIPEGYSVSREKKERFSLILESASTNQTSMYLCASVLDRGNQPQHFGDGTRLSIL.

V and J are TRBV7-9 and TRBJ2-1, with 11 bases matching TRBD1. Germline values: CDR1 SEHNR, CDR2 FQNEAQ (reference sequence). The CDR3 is 17 amino acids. V shed 4 bases and J 0 bases; nucleotides not matched to a gene: 5. DNA for the CDR3: TGTGCCAGCAGCTCCGGACAGGGGGCCAGCTCCTACAATGAGCAGTTCTTC. It translates to CASSSGQGASSYNEQFF. The variable domain in full, with the rest retrieved from reference TRBV7-9 and TRBJ2-1, is DTGVSQNPRHKITKRGQNVTFRCDPISEHNRLYWYRQTLGQGPEFLTYFQNEAQLEKSRLLSDRFSAERPKGSFSTLEIQRTEQGDSAMYLCASSSGQGASSYNEQFFGPGTRLTVL.

The chain links TRBV7-9 to TRBJ1-2; D is possibly TRBD1 (5 bases). Germline V gives CDR1 SEHNR, CDR2 FQNEAQ (reference sequence). Trimming shortened V by 11 bases and J by 2 bases, and 12 bases separated the two germline ends. This CDR3 comprises 12 residues. The CDR3 DNA reads TGTGCCGGGGCCCCCGCCAACTATGGCTACACCTTC. Translating it yields CAGAPANYGYTF.

This chain joins TRBV11-2 and TRBJ2-3; a possible D gene is TRBD2 (6 bases). V lost 7 bases, J lost 3 bases, and 14 bases lay in between. CDR3 length: 14 residues. Germline V gene sequence: CDR1 SGHAT, CDR2 FQNNGV. CDR3 amino acids: CASNPTGGTDTQYF. The CDR3 coding sequence is TGTGCCAGCAACCCAACTGGGGGGACAGATACGCAGTATTTT.

The chain links TRBV9 to TRBJ1-1; possible D gene TRBD1, 5 bases. CDR1 and CDR2 from the germline V gene are SGDLS and YYNGEE. The CDR3 is made up of 13 amino acids. Trimming removed 4 bases from V and 7 bases from J, with 14 bases in between. The CDR3 loop is CASSPRGAGEAFF. DNA for the CDR3: TGTGCCAGCAGCCCTCGGGGCGCAGGTGAAGCTTTCTTT.

The chain is built from TRBV5-8 and TRBJ2-2; possible D gene TRBD1, 6 bases. This CDR3 contains 17 residues. V lost 4 bases and J 5 bases, leaving 21 bases between the germline ends. CDR1 and CDR2 from the germline V gene are SGHTS and YDEGEE. CDR3 bases: TGTGCCAGCAGCGTAATCAGGGGCCCTAGGAGGACCGGGGAGCTGTTTTTT. Amino acids: CASSVIRGPRRTGELFF.

J is TRBJ2-5 and V is TRBV3-1 (or the pseudogene TRBV3-2); 15 positions match TRBD2. V shed 3 bases, J shed 4 bases, and the junction held 6 bases outside the gene matches. CDR1 and CDR2 from the germline V gene are LGHDT and YNNKEL (reference sequence). This CDR3 region has 17 residues. In DNA, the CDR3 is TGTGCCAGCAGCCATACCGGGACTAGCGGGGGGAGAGAGACCCAGTACTTC. Protein sequence: CASSHTGTSGGRETQYF.

The V gene is TRBV29-1, the J gene TRBJ2-1; 8 bases align to TRBD2. In germline, CDR1 is SQVTM, CDR2 ANQGSEA. With V trimmed by 5 bases and J by 7 bases, 7 bases remained unmatched. The CDR3 length is 13 residues. The CDR3 sequence is CSVQAGARNEQFF. In nucleotides, the CDR3 is TGCAGCGTTCAAGCGGGGGCGAGAAATGAGCAGTTCTTC.

The chain links TRBV27 to TRBJ2-7; 8 positions match TRBD1. This CDR3 has 14 amino acids. Looked up from germline, CDR1 is MNHEY and CDR2 is SMNVEV (reference sequence). Unmatched junction bases numbered 6, after V lost 6 bases and J lost 2 bases. The CDR3 DNA is TGTGCCAGCAGCAGGACAGGGCGAACCTACGAGCAGTACTTC. It yields the protein CASSRTGRTYEQYF.

This clone was seen only once. The gene calls are TRBV7-2 and TRBJ1-1; D remains ambiguous. Trimming removed 4 bases from V and 1 base from J, with 10 bases in between. The CDR3 runs to 14 residues. Germline V gene sequence: CDR1 SGHTA, CDR2 FQGNSA. The CDR3 reads CASSSRTGNTEAFF. The CDR3 region has the DNA TGTGCCAGCAGCTCCCGGACGGGGAACACTGAAGCTTTCTTT.

The chain couples TRBV14 to TRBJ2-4; D remains ambiguous. V dropped 1 base and J dropped 3 bases, with 16 bases sitting between them. The CDR3 has 17 residues. Germline V gene data show CDR1 as SGHDN and CDR2 as FVKESK. In DNA form, the CDR3 reads TGTGCCAGCAGCCAAGCTTCCTTGTGGATGGGCAAAAACATTCAGTACTTC. Translated, it gives CASSQASLWMGKNIQYF.

The chain joins TRBV11-1 to TRBJ2-5, with 8 bases fitting TRBD2. Per the germline V gene, CDR1 is SGHAT and CDR2 is FQDESV (reference sequence). Trimming cost V 5 bases and J 5 bases; bases outside gene matches: 7. This CDR3 has 14 residues. The CDR3 loop is CASSPTSVGETQYF. Written as DNA, the CDR3 is TGTGCCAGCAGCCCGACTAGCGTTGGGGAGACCCAGTACTTC.

This chain's CDR3 is CASSPRGGDNEKLFF. In DNA, the CDR3 is TGTGCCAGCAGCCCAAGGGGGGGGGACAATGAAAAACTGTTTTTT. V usage is TRBV3-1 (or the pseudogene TRBV3-2) and J usage is TRBJ1-4; possibly TRBD1 for D (6 bases). Trimming removed 4 bases at V and 5 bases at J, with 14 bases between. Looked up from germline, CDR1 is LGHDT and CDR2 is YNNKEL (reference sequence). The CDR3 has 15 residues.

This clone was observed a single time. The chain uses TRBV6-5 and TRBJ2-3, with a possible D match to TRBD1 (5 bases). This CDR3 contains 16 residues. Germline values: CDR1 MNHEY, CDR2 SVGAGI. Between the trimmed V and J ends, which lost 2 bases and 0 bases, there was a span of 12 bases. CDR3 bases: TGTGCCAGCAGTTACCAAGACAGAACTAGCACAGATACGCAGTATTTT. Translation: CASSYQDRTSTDTQYF.

In DNA, the CDR3 is TGTGCCAGCACGACACCTCAGAGCGAGACCCAGTACTTC. The encoded protein is CASTTPQSETQYF. This chain uses TRBV6-5 with TRBJ2-5, with D uncertain. Trimming stripped 7 bases from V and 5 bases from J, with 14 bases between. The CDR3 has 13 residues. CDR1 MNHEY and CDR2 SVGAGI come from the germline V gene.

The rearrangement links TRBV7-9 to TRBJ2-1; 7 positions match TRBD1. Germline CDR1 SEHNR, CDR2 FQNEAQ (reference sequence). V gave up 3 bases and J gave up 4 bases; unmatched junction bases: 12. The length of the CDR3 is 17 residues. The CDR3 DNA reads as TGTGCCAGCAGCTTTGCCCTAAAGACAGGGACGTACAATGAGCAGTTCTTC. Its translation is CASSFALKTGTYNEQFF.

The chain employs TRBV3-1 (or the pseudogene TRBV3-2) and TRBJ2-1; D gene uncertain. Trimming took 6 bases from V and 12 from J, leaving 27 bases between them. The CDR3 sequence is 16 residues long. Germline V gene sequence: CDR1 LGHDT, CDR2 YNNKEL (reference sequence). DNA of the CDR3: TGTGCCAGCAGACCTGCACGGACGAGCCGTAATGAAGGGCAGTTCTTC. Translation gives CASRPARTSRNEGQFF.

The CDR3 sequence: CASSLHGVTDTQYF. As DNA, the CDR3 is TGTGCCAGCAGCCTTCACGGGGTCACAGATACGCAGTATTTT. V gene TRBV14 combines with J gene TRBJ2-3, with D maybe TRBD2 (5 bases). The CDR3 contains 14 residues. Looked up from germline, CDR1 is SGHDN and CDR2 is FVKESK. V lost 4 bases to trimming and J lost 2 bases, with 10 bases between them. Supplemented by reference TRBV14 and TRBJ2-3, the full variable domain reads EAGVTQFPSHSVIEKGQTVTLRCDPISGHDNLYWYRRVMGKEIKFLLHFVKESKQDESGMPNNRFLAERTGGTYSTLKVQPAELEDSGVYFCASSLHGVTDTQYFGPGTRLTVL.

This chain's CDR3 is CSGRDSGEQYF. Here the CDR3 DNA reads TGCAGCGGGAGGGACTCGGGGGAGCAGTACTTC. V is TRBV29-1 and J is TRBJ2-7, with TRBD2 as a possible D gene (6 bases). Germline V gene data show CDR1 as SQVTM and CDR2 as ANQGSEA. The CDR3 extends over 11 amino acids. V lost 7 bases and J lost 7, with 14 bases in between.

This clone was detected only once. The chain combines TRBV6-2 or TRBV6-3 with TRBJ1-4; D gene ambiguous. V lost 5 bases to trimming and J lost 8 bases, with 24 bases between them. The CDR3 is made up of 17 amino acids. Germline V gives CDR1 MNHEY, CDR2 SVGEGT. CDR3 nucleotides: TGTGCCAGCAGTAGAATTCCGACGGCCAAAAGCAGGGAAAAACTGTTTTTT. This encodes CASSRIPTAKSREKLFF.

This clone was seen once. The V call is TRBV7-2, the J call TRBJ1-2; possibly TRBD1 for D (5 bases). The CDR3 covers 16 residues. Germline V gives CDR1 SGHTA, CDR2 FQGNSA. The ends were cut back, 5 bases at V and 2 bases at J, with 18 bases in the middle. The CDR3 spells CASSVTSGAANYGYTF. The DNA for the CDR3 is TGTGCCAGCAGCGTTACATCCGGGGCAGCGAACTATGGCTACACCTTC.

The V and J genes are TRBV4-3 and TRBJ2-3; 8 nucleotides line up with TRBD1. The germline gives CDR1 LGHNA, CDR2 YSLEER. CDR3 length: 17 residues. The V and J ends lost 0 bases and 8 bases, in that order; junction bases with no gene match: 13. The CDR3 sequence is CASSQELQGAVDGTQYF. CDR3 sequence (DNA): TGCGCCAGCAGCCAAGAACTTCAGGGGGCTGTTGATGGTACGCAGTATTTT.

The V call is TRBV5-1, the J call TRBJ1-1, with D hard to call. Trimming shortened V by 4 bases and J by 4 bases, and 14 bases separated the two germline ends. Per germline, CDR1 SGHRS and CDR2 YFSETQ. CDR3 length: 14 residues. This CDR3 is CASSPSLVGTEAFF. DNA for the CDR3: TGCGCCAGCAGCCCGTCCCTAGTAGGCACTGAAGCTTTCTTT.

The chain has TRBV7-9 and TRBJ2-5; D gene uncertain. V shed 0 bases and J shed 5 bases, with 7 bases lying between them. CDR1 is SEHNR, CDR2 FQNEAQ, per germline (reference sequence). CDR3 size: 13 residues. CDR3 residues: CASSLASSETQYF. The CDR3 DNA follows: TGTGCCAGCAGCTTAGCGTCCTCGGAGACCCAGTACTTC.

This sequence joins TRBV2 and TRBJ1-5; no clear D. Trimming left V 6 bases short and J 0 bases short, with 12 bases between. Looked up from germline, CDR1 is SNHLY and CDR2 is FYNNEI. The CDR3 consists of 15 residues. CDR3 amino acids: CASRSTSYSNQPQHF. The CDR3, as DNA: TGTGCCAGCAGGAGCACAAGTTATAGCAATCAGCCCCAGCATTTT.

The chain recombines TRBV5-5 with TRBJ1-4; 8 bases match TRBD1. Germline lookup yields CDR1 SGHKS and CDR2 YYEKEE (reference sequence). The J segment lost 4 bases and the V segment lost 4 bases, leaving 6 bases of the junction unmatched. This CDR3 spans 15 amino acids. The CDR3 sequence: CASSPGQANNEKLFF. The CDR3 DNA follows: TGTGCCAGCAGCCCGGGACAGGCGAATAATGAAAAACTGTTTTTT.

This clone was counted once. The chain joins TRBV6-5 to TRBJ1-2, with TRBD1 identical over 8 bases. Germline V gene data show CDR1 as MNHEY and CDR2 as SVGAGI. V was pared by 2 bases and J by 7 bases, with 12 bases of the junction left unmatched. CDR3 length: 16 amino acids. In DNA, the CDR3 is TGTGCCAGCAGTTACATCATTCAGGACAGGGTGTCTGGCTACACCTTC. As protein: CASSYIIQDRVSGYTF.

The chain combines TRBV2 with TRBJ1-2; 7 bases line up with TRBD1. The J segment lost 4 bases and the V segment lost 3 bases, leaving 5 bases of the junction unmatched. CDR1 is SNHLY and CDR2 is FYNNEI in the germline V gene. The CDR3 runs to 14 residues. CDR3 coding DNA: TGTGCCAGCAGTGAGTCCAGGGGGGTCTATGGCTACACCTTC. It yields the protein CASSESRGVYGYTF.

The chain carries TRBV19 and TRBJ2-1; TRBD2 agrees at 7 bases. The CDR3 consists of 17 residues. Germline values: CDR1 LNHDA, CDR2 SQIVND (reference sequence). The ends lost 3 bases at V and 0 bases at J; junction bases unmatched: 8. CDR3 sequence: CASSIQSGAYSYNEQFF. For the CDR3, the DNA is TGTGCCAGTAGTATTCAGAGCGGGGCATACTCCTACAATGAGCAGTTCTTC.

The chain joins TRBV9 to TRBJ2-7, with D perhaps being TRBD1 or TRBD2 (6 bases each). V lost 4 bases and J lost 7, with 18 bases in between. The CDR3 has 14 residues. Germline-derived CDR1 and CDR2 are SGDLS and YYNGEE. The CDR3 loop is CASSPLPGAEEQYF. CDR3 nucleotides: TGTGCCAGCAGCCCCCTACCGGGGGCTGAGGAGCAGTACTTC.

J is TRBJ2-7 and V is TRBV2; 10 nucleotides line up with TRBD1. The germline gives CDR1 SNHLY, CDR2 FYNNEI. This CDR3 is built from 14 residues. V was pared by 7 bases and J by 4 bases, with 7 bases of the junction left unmatched. The CDR3 sequence is CASKLRQGAYEQYF. The CDR3 bases are TGTGCCAGCAAGTTGAGACAGGGGGCGTACGAGCAGTACTTC.

This clone was seen ten or more times. The V call is TRBV11-3, the J call TRBJ2-2; D may be TRBD2 (5 bases). Germline V CDR1 and CDR2: SGHNT, YENEEA. CDR3 length: 13 amino acids. The ends were cut back, 5 bases at V and 7 bases at J, with 11 bases in the middle. The CDR3 here is CASSAGDFGELFF. The CDR3 region has the DNA TGTGCCAGCAGCGCCGGGGATTTCGGGGAGCTGTTTTTT.